These 21 T cell receptor beta chains share one sample of origin, sequenced in a study of breast tumors, draining lymph nodes, adjacent tissues. Breast cancer patients provided tissue from their axillary draining lymph nodes. TCRdb called the multiplex PCR reads again in MiXCR, with one record for every CDR3 protein. The table has about 140,000 distinct CDR3 sequences, around a third seen once. Material: axillary lymph node tissue. The origin of the receptors is a female donor with breast cancer. Some clones in this sample may be carry-over from other donors' samples.

This clonotype was counted ten times or more. The chain carries TRBV5-8 and TRBJ2-1; the D is unclear. Germline values: CDR1 SGHTS, CDR2 YDEGEE. This CDR3 comprises 14 residues. Trimming removed 9 bases from V and 0 bases from J, with 13 bases in between. The CDR3 here is CATQTVPSYNEQFF. Here the CDR3 DNA reads TGTGCCACCCAAACAGTCCCCTCCTACAATGAGCAGTTCTTC.

This clonotype was observed at least ten times. The rearrangement links TRBV6-1 to TRBJ1-5; D remains ambiguous. The V gene's germline CDR1 is MNHNS and CDR2 SASEGT. The CDR3 runs 17 residues. Trimming stripped 3 bases from V and 1 base from J, with 16 bases between. The DNA of the CDR3 is TGTGCCAGCAGTGACGTCTTATGGGGATCCAGCAATCAGCCCCAGCATTTT. Its translation: CASSDVLWGSSNQPQHF.

A remark on this clonotype: A single base separates this from a much larger clone, so it may be a read error. The chain combines TRBV6-1 with TRBJ1-5; D remains unclear. The CDR3 extends over 13 amino acids. The ends were cut back, 4 bases at V and 7 bases at J, with 11 bases in the middle. Germline loops: CDR1 MNHNS, CDR2 SASEGT. For the CDR3, the DNA is TGTGCCAGCAGTGCCTACGGGGTGCAGCCCCAGCATTTT. Its translation: CASSAYGVQPQHF.

A word on this clonotype: Just one base apart from a much larger clone, this may be a read error. Written as DNA, the CDR3 is TGTGCCAGCCCACCACAGGAGGGGCTGGAGACCCAGTACTTC. The encoded protein is CASPPQEGLETQYF. This chain links TRBV18 with TRBJ2-5; perhaps TRBD2 as D (6 bases). The CDR3 sequence is 14 residues long. The germline V gene has CDR1 KGHSH and CDR2 LQKENI.

In its sample, this clonotype was seen many times. The CDR3 DNA is TGTGCCAGCAGTGAAGCGCTTCCATCGCTGACGCGGCCCCTCCACTTT. It codes for CASSEALPSLTRPLHF. The chain combines TRBV6-1 with TRBJ1-6, with no clear D. The CDR3 has 16 amino acids. With 0 bases removed from V and 13 bases from J, the gap between germline ends came to 19 bases. CDR1 and CDR2 (germline): MNHNS, SASEGT.

In its sample, this clonotype was seen many times. The chain has TRBV20-1 and TRBJ1-5; D is ambiguous. Germline lookup yields CDR1 DFQATT and CDR2 SNEGSKA (reference sequence). The CDR3 covers 14 residues. The V gene lost 6 bases and the J gene lost 0 bases, with 12 bases spanning the gap. The CDR3 bases are TGCAGTGCCGGGGAGGGATATAGCAATCAGCCCCAGCATTTT. It encodes CSAGEGYSNQPQHF.

This chain connects TRBV9 to TRBJ2-3; 10 bases map to TRBD2. The CDR3 has 16 amino acids. Germline V gives CDR1 SGDLS, CDR2 YYNGEE. V lost 7 bases and J lost 3; bases outside the gene matches: 11. CDR3 sequence (DNA): TGTGCCAGCCGGAACCTTAGCGGGGGGAGAACAGATACGCAGTATTTT. It encodes CASRNLSGGRTDTQYF. The full variable domain, completed using reference TRBV9 and TRBJ2-3, is DSGVTQTPKHLITATGQRVTLRCSPRSGDLSVYWYQQSLDQGLQFLIQYYNGEERAKGNILERFSAQQFPDLHSELNLSSLELGDSALYFCASRNLSGGRTDTQYFGPGTRLTVL.

This clonotype was recorded many times. A read error may explain this, as a much larger clone is one base away. The chain couples TRBV6-1 to TRBJ2-3; a possible D gene is TRBD1 (6 bases). Trimming pared 5 bases from V and 2 bases from J, leaving 11 bases between. Germline lookup yields CDR1 MNHNS and CDR2 SASEGT. This CDR3 is built from 14 residues. The CDR3 loop is CASSLGQPTDTQYF. DNA for the CDR3: TGTGCCAGCAGTCTTGGACAGCCCACAGATACGCAGTATTTT.

As to this clonotype: Sequence at one end of the junction differs from germline and may be a read error. The CDR3 region is CASRVAGSAHEQCF. CDR3 bases: TGTGCCAGTAGGGTTGCGGGATCGGCCCACGAGCAGTGCTTC. The gene calls are TRBV19 and TRBJ2-7, with a tentative D call TRBD2 (6 bases). CDR1 is LNHDA and CDR2 is SQIVND in the germline V gene (reference sequence). CDR3 length equals 14 residues.

The sample holds many counts of this clonotype. The chain carries TRBV28 and TRBJ2-7; D ambiguous. The CDR3 runs to 13 residues. Germline CDR1 is MDHEN and CDR2 is SYDVKM. Trimming took 6 bases from V and 2 from J, leaving 11 bases between them. The CDR3 DNA sequence: TGTGCCAGCAGGGAAGACCCAACCTACGAGCAGTACTTC. This codes for CASREDPTYEQYF.

This clonotype was observed many times. The chain couples TRBV6-5 to TRBJ2-3; 8 bases match TRBD2. The ends lost 4 bases at V and 5 bases at J; junction bases unmatched: 8. Germline CDR1 and CDR2: MNHEY and SVGAGI. This CDR3 is 15 amino acids long. In DNA form, the CDR3 reads TGTGCCAGCAGTTCTCCCGGGGGGGCAAGAGATACGCAGTATTTT. It specifies CASSSPGGARDTQYF.

This clonotype has just a few counts. With a much larger clone just one base away, this may be a read error. V usage is TRBV20-1 and J usage is TRBJ2-3; no clear D. The V gene's germline CDR1 is DFQATT and CDR2 SNEGSKA (reference sequence). V dropped 0 bases and J dropped 8 bases, with 15 bases sitting between them. CDR3 size: 14 residues. DNA of the CDR3: TGCAGTGCTAGAGATTATGGTGGTGCAGCTACGCAGTATTTT. This gives the protein CSARDYGGAATQYF.

This sequence joins TRBV6-1 and TRBJ1-5; D is unclear. The germline V and J ends were trimmed by 6 bases and 3 bases, with 9 bases remaining between them. The CDR3 contains 13 residues. Germline V gene lookup returns CDR1 MNHNS and CDR2 SASEGT. In nucleotides, the CDR3 is TGTGCCAGCAGGCACCGCCCCAATCAGCCCCAGCATTTT. It translates to CASRHRPNQPQHF.

V and J are TRBV30 and TRBJ1-6; D remains unclear. Deletions cut 1 base from V and 5 bases from J, with 6 bases between. CDR1 is GTSNPN, CDR2 SVGIG, per germline (reference sequence). The CDR3 has 13 amino acids. This chain's CDR3 is CAWSAWDNSPLHF. CDR3 sequence (DNA): TGTGCCTGGAGTGCGTGGGATAATTCACCCCTCCACTTT.

This rearrangement joins TRBV5-1 to TRBJ2-3; no reliable D call. The CDR3 runs to 14 residues. Germline V lookup: CDR1 SGHRS, CDR2 YFSETQ. Deletions cut 2 bases from V and 1 base from J, with 8 bases between. Here the CDR3 reads CASSFLDGTDTQYF. In DNA, the CDR3 is TGCGCCAGCAGCTTTTTAGATGGCACAGATACGCAGTATTTT.

The chain couples TRBV29-1 to TRBJ1-2; possible D gene TRBD1, 6 bases. The germline V gene has CDR1 SQVTM and CDR2 ANQGSEA. V lost 8 bases to trimming and J lost 4 bases, with 23 bases between them. The CDR3 sequence is 15 residues long. CDR3 coding DNA: TGCAGCCTGGCCCTTTTGGCAGGGGCCTCCTATGGCTACACCTTC. Protein sequence: CSLALLAGASYGYTF.

This clonotype was seen only a few times. It may be a read error: a sequence one base away is much more abundant. The chain links TRBV6-1 to TRBJ2-7; maybe TRBD2 (6 bases). This CDR3 spans 16 amino acids. CDR1 is MNHNS, CDR2 SASEGT, per germline. The CDR3 reads CASSQALGGSSYEQYF. The CDR3 DNA follows: TGTGCCAGCAGTCAAGCATTGGGGGGAAGCTCCTACGAGCAGTACTTC.

This clonotype was seen at least ten times. V usage is TRBV4-1 and J usage is TRBJ2-1; TRBD1 aligns across 8 bases. The germline V gene has CDR1 MGHRA and CDR2 YSYEKL. The CDR3 loop spans 13 amino acids. Trimming removed 5 bases from V and 7 bases from J; junction bases left unmatched: 4. CDR3 DNA sequence: TGCGCCAGCAGCTATCGACAGGGGAATGAGCAGTTCTTC. Translating it yields CASSYRQGNEQFF.

This clonotype was observed a few times. This may be a read error: a much more frequent sequence differs by one nucleotide. The V gene is TRBV5-5, the J gene TRBJ1-5, with no clear D. Germline CDR1 SGHKS, CDR2 YYEKEE (reference sequence). The CDR3 is 14 residues long. V was trimmed by 3 bases and J by 3 bases, leaving 10 bases between them. CDR3 loop: CASSSPNTNQPQHF. In nucleotides, the CDR3 is TGTGCCAGCAGCTCACCGAACACCAATCAGCCCCAGCATTTT.

This clonotype was found many times. This chain uses TRBV30 with TRBJ1-5; D ambiguous. Trimming pared 0 bases from V and 4 bases from J, leaving 13 bases between. The CDR3 length is 15 residues. The germline V gene encodes CDR1 GTSNPN and CDR2 SVGIG (reference sequence). The CDR3 is CAWSVVSSRNQPQHF. CDR3 sequence (DNA): TGTGCCTGGAGTGTAGTCTCATCGCGGAATCAGCCCCAGCATTTT.

Points on this clonotype: This may be a read error: a much more frequent sequence differs by one nucleotide. The chain couples TRBV20-1 to TRBJ1-5; D gene unclear. CDR3 length: 14 amino acids. The V gene's germline CDR1 is DFQATT and CDR2 SNEGSKA (reference sequence). CDR3 in DNA: TGCAGTGCTAGTGAGGATCTTAGCAATCCGCCCCAGCATTTT. Translating gives CSASEDLSNPPQHF.